This paragraph reports one TCR beta chain. Its target is not known. TCRdb's copy holds only in-frame clones and misses some; the assay was immunoSEQ multiplex PCR. The repertoire includes under 130,000 clones, roughly 80% of them detected once, and 4.5% to 6% sits in the top ten. The sample originates from a study of T cell responses to AZD1222 COVID-19 vaccine. Whole-study results and caveats: Seropositive status at baseline applied to only six AZD1222 recipients. Spike-specific TCR depth and breadth grew after two AZD1222 doses.

CDR1 is MGHRA, CDR2 YSYEKL, per germline. Trimming shortened V by 3 bases and J by 0 bases, and 17 bases separated the two germline ends. The CDR3 covers 18 residues. The rearrangement joins TRBV4-1 to TRBJ1-4; tentative D call: TRBD1 (5 bases). The source material was peripheral blood, sampled on day 0 of AZD1222 vaccination. The sequence derives from an adult in good health. CDR3 in amino acids: CASSHDFRDAATNEKLFF. Written as DNA, the CDR3 is TGCGCCAGCAGCCACGACTTCCGGGACGCTGCAACTAATGAAAAACTGTTTTTT.